The 14 T cell receptor beta chains below all came from one sample that was sequenced in a study of shared clonotypes between healthy human individuals (TCRdb year 2020). Library construction relied on the immunoSEQ multiplex PCR assay. This immuneACCESS table, as held by TCRdb, lists in-frame sequences with V and J called but not all clones. Of the missing ones, under half trace to an unresolved V gene in checked studies; the others have no known cause. The sample table records a few million clones; just under 95% of these occur just once. Together, the top ten hold 0.37% of the sample. The sequencing sample was made of naive CD4+ T cells from PBMCs. The sample's cell subset or site label, decoded: CD45RA+ positively selected. These receptors were obtained from a man younger than 35 in good health. Some clones in this sample may be carry-over from other donors' samples.

The rearrangement uses TRBV2 and TRBJ1-1; 7 positions match TRBD1. V lost 4 bases, J lost 4 bases, and 6 bases stayed unmatched. This CDR3 has 14 residues. The V gene's germline CDR1 is SNHLY and CDR2 FYNNEI. CDR3 in amino acids: CASSGRQGPTEAFF. The CDR3 DNA reads as TGTGCCAGCAGTGGTCGACAGGGCCCCACTGAAGCTTTCTTT. The complete variable domain, with remaining parts taken from reference TRBV2 and TRBJ1-1, reads EPEVTQTPSHQVTQMGQEVILRCVPISNHLYFYWYRQILGQKVEFLVSFYNNEISEKSEIFDDQFSVERPDGSNFTLKIRSTKLEDSAMYFCASSGRQGPTEAFFGQGTRLTVV.

CDR3 loop: CAWRPGASYEQYF. CDR3 DNA sequence: TGTGCCTGGAGACCCGGGGCCTCCTACGAGCAGTACTTC. The chain links TRBV30 to TRBJ2-7; TRBD1 or TRBD2 may be the D gene (5 bases each). Per germline, CDR1 GTSNPN and CDR2 SVGIG (reference sequence). V was shortened by 3 bases and J by 0 bases, with 9 bases between the two germline ends. The CDR3 extends over 13 amino acids.

V and J are TRBV6-1 and TRBJ2-7; no clear D. V was trimmed by 0 bases and J by 1 base, leaving 10 bases between them. The CDR3 has 15 residues. Per the germline V gene, CDR1 is MNHNS and CDR2 is SASEGT. The CDR3 DNA is TGTGCCAGCAGTGAAGCGCTACAGCTTTCCTACGAGCAGTACTTC. The encoded protein is CASSEALQLSYEQYF.

The chain has TRBV11-2 and TRBJ2-3, with unresolved D. The CDR3 covers 14 residues. Germline-derived CDR1 and CDR2 are SGHAT and FQNNGV. Trimming removed 2 bases at V and 6 bases at J, with 12 bases between. CDR3 DNA: TGTGCCAGCAGCTTATGGTTGGGATCCGATACGCAGTATTTT. Its translation is CASSLWLGSDTQYF.

In this sample, this clone turned up once. The rearrangement links TRBV9 to TRBJ2-1, with 9 bases matching TRBD2. Germline-derived CDR1 and CDR2 are SGDLS and YYNGEE. V was clipped by 2 bases and J by 5 bases; unmatched bases: 8. The CDR3 extends over 16 amino acids. CDR3 sequence reads: CASSVAGVAGDNEQFF. In nucleotides, the CDR3 is TGTGCCAGCAGCGTGGCGGGGGTAGCGGGAGACAATGAGCAGTTCTTC.

This chain uses TRBV9 with TRBJ1-5, with 7 bases that match TRBD1. V trimming: 4 bases; J trimming: 7 bases; junction bases outside the gene matches: 8. CDR3 size: 14 residues. The V gene's germline CDR1 is SGDLS and CDR2 YYNGEE. CDR3 DNA: TGTGCCAGCAGCCTTGGGGGGGGACAGCAGCCCCAGCATTTT. Translation gives CASSLGGGQQPQHF.

The genes are TRBV6-1 and TRBJ1-1; no reliable D call. The germline gives CDR1 MNHNS, CDR2 SASEGT. V dropped 0 bases and J dropped 2 bases, with 10 bases sitting between them. The CDR3 is 15 amino acids. CDR3 loop: CASSEARRINTEAFF. The CDR3 DNA reads as TGTGCCAGCAGTGAAGCTCGGAGGATTAACACTGAAGCTTTCTTT.

The V and J genes are TRBV5-5 and TRBJ2-7; possibly TRBD2 for D (6 bases). The CDR3 is 13 amino acids. Looked up from germline, CDR1 is SGHKS and CDR2 is YYEKEE (reference sequence). With 9 bases removed from V and 2 bases from J, the gap between germline ends came to 15 bases. The CDR3 nucleotides are TGTGCCACTTCCTGGGGGACTCCCTACGAGCAGTACTTC. Translating it yields CATSWGTPYEQYF.

The genes are TRBV5-4 and TRBJ2-1, with 12 positions matching TRBD2. The CDR3 has 15 amino acids. Germline CDR1 and CDR2: SGHNT and YYREEE (reference sequence). Unmatched junction bases numbered 6, after V lost 6 bases and J lost 5 bases. DNA of the CDR3: TGTGCCAGCACCGCGGGACTAGCGGGCGACAATGAGCAGTTCTTC. Translation gives CASTAGLAGDNEQFF.

The V and J genes are TRBV25-1 and TRBJ1-4; D call uncertain. V lost 7 bases, J lost 3 bases, and 15 bases lay in between. The CDR3 extends over 15 amino acids. The V gene's germline CDR1 is MGHDK and CDR2 SYGVNS. CDR3 coding DNA: TGTGCCAGCATGGATGCGGGTTTGGCTAATGAAAAACTGTTTTTT. It translates to CASMDAGLANEKLFF.

The chain employs TRBV2 and TRBJ2-5; 7 bases map to TRBD1. CDR3 length: 15 residues. Germline CDR1 SNHLY, CDR2 FYNNEI. V shed 3 bases, J shed 7 bases, and the junction held 11 bases outside the gene matches. DNA of the CDR3: TGTGCCAGCAGTGACGAGGGGGCGCTCCGTGGGACCCAGTACTTC. Translating it yields CASSDEGALRGTQYF.

V and J are TRBV7-2 and TRBJ2-7, with 9 bases lining up with TRBD2. The CDR3 totals 14 residues. The trim removed 0 bases at V and 9 bases at J, leaving 6 bases unmatched. The germline V gene has CDR1 SGHTA and CDR2 FQGNSA. CDR3 sequence (DNA): TGTGCCAGCAGCTTAGCTAGCGGGAGCTTAGGGCAGTACTTC. This codes for CASSLASGSLGQYF.

J is TRBJ2-1 and V is TRBV7-2; 8 bases are shared with TRBD2. V was clipped by 0 bases and J by 6 bases; unmatched bases: 10. CDR3 size: 17 residues. Germline V gives CDR1 SGHTA, CDR2 FQGNSA. In DNA form, the CDR3 reads TGTGCCAGCAGCTTAGCGCAGATGGCGGGGGGTGGCAATGAGCAGTTCTTC. Protein sequence: CASSLAQMAGGGNEQFF.

The chain employs TRBV9 and TRBJ2-3, with 11 bases matching TRBD2. The CDR3 consists of 15 residues. V was pared by 0 bases and J by 5 bases, with 2 bases of the junction left unmatched. The germline gives CDR1 SGDLS, CDR2 YYNGEE. CDR3 nucleotide sequence: TGTGCCAGCAGCGTAGTAACTAGCGGGAGAGATACGCAGTATTTT. Its protein product is CASSVVTSGRDTQYF.